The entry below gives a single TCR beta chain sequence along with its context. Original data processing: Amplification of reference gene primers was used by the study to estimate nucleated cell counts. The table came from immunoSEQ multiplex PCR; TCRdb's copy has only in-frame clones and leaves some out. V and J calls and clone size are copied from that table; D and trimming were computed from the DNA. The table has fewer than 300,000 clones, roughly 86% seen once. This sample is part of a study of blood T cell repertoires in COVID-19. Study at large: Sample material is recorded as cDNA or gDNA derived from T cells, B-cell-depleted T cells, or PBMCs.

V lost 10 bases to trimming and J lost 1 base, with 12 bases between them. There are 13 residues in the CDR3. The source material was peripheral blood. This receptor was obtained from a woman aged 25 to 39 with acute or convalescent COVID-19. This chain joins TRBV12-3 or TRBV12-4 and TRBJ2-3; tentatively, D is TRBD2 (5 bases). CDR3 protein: CANGLAGTDTQYF. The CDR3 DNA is TGTGCCAACGGACTCGCGGGCACAGATACGCAGTATTTT.